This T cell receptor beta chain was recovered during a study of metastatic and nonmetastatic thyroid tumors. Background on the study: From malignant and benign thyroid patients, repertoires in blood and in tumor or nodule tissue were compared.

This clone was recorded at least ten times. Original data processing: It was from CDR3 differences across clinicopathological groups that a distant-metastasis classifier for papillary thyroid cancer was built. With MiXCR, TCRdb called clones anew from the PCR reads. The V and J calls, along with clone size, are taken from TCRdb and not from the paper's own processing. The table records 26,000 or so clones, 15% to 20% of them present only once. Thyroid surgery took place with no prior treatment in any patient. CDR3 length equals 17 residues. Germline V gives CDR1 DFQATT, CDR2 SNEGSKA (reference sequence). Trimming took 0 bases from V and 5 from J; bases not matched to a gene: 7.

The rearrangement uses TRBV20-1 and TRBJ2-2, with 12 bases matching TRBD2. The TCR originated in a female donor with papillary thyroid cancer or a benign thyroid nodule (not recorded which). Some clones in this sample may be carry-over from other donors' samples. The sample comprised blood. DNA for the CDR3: TGCAGTGCTAGAGATGCATCTAGCGGGAGGGGTACCGGGGAGCTGTTTTTT. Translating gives CSARDASSGRGTGELFF.